Below, one TCR beta chain is given with its context. What it binds is not known. The sample belongs to a study of T cell responses to AZD1222 COVID-19 vaccine. TCRdb's table, derived via immunoSEQ multiplex PCR, lists solely in-frame clones and lacks some. This sample has 120,000 to 150,000 clones, with approximately 86% found just once. The CDR3 consists of 13 residues. Trimming took 4 bases from V and 5 from J; bases not matched to a gene: 5. Germline CDR1 SQVTM, CDR2 ANQGSEA. Findings and limits, study-wide: In all cases, repertoires were sampled only after the peak T cell response.

This TCR was sampled from an adult who received the MenACWY meningococcal vaccine as a control. The sequencing here drew on peripheral blood, taken 28 days after the second dose of the MenACWY control vaccine. This rearrangement joins TRBV29-1 to TRBJ1-5, with TRBD1 matching 7 bases. CDR3 coding DNA: TGCAGCGTTGCAGACAGGGTGGATCAGCCCCAGCATTTT. This encodes CSVADRVDQPQHF.